The clone carrying this T cell receptor beta chain was recorded only once. Antigen specificity is unknown. The data originate from a study of cytomegalovirus exposure and HLA in healthy donors. Clones were read by immunoSEQ multiplex PCR, and TCRdb kept only the in-frame ones, dropping some. This sample has tens of thousands of clones, with under 95% found just once. The CDR3 is made up of 15 amino acids. Germline V gene data show CDR1 as LNHDA and CDR2 as SQIVND (reference sequence). Losses at the gene ends were 4 bases for V and 1 base for J; bases not matched to a gene: 3. Study-level results: Researchers reported that three CMV-associated chains were confirmed in vitro as CMV antigen-specific. The classifier reportedly diagnosed cytomegalovirus status with high sensitivity and specificity. Some TCR beta chains (around 160 of them) were listed as cytomegalovirus-associated. Rarity held for most TCR sequences, but there were some public TCRs that occurred in many donors.

The source of this sequence is a woman aged 25 to 39 in good health and CMV-seronegative. Sequencing was performed on PBMCs. V gene TRBV19 combines with J gene TRBJ1-5; 8 positions agree with TRBD1. CDR3 loop: CASSRTGYSNQPQHF. The CDR3, as DNA: TGTGCCAGTAGTAGGACAGGGTACAGCAATCAGCCCCAGCATTTT.